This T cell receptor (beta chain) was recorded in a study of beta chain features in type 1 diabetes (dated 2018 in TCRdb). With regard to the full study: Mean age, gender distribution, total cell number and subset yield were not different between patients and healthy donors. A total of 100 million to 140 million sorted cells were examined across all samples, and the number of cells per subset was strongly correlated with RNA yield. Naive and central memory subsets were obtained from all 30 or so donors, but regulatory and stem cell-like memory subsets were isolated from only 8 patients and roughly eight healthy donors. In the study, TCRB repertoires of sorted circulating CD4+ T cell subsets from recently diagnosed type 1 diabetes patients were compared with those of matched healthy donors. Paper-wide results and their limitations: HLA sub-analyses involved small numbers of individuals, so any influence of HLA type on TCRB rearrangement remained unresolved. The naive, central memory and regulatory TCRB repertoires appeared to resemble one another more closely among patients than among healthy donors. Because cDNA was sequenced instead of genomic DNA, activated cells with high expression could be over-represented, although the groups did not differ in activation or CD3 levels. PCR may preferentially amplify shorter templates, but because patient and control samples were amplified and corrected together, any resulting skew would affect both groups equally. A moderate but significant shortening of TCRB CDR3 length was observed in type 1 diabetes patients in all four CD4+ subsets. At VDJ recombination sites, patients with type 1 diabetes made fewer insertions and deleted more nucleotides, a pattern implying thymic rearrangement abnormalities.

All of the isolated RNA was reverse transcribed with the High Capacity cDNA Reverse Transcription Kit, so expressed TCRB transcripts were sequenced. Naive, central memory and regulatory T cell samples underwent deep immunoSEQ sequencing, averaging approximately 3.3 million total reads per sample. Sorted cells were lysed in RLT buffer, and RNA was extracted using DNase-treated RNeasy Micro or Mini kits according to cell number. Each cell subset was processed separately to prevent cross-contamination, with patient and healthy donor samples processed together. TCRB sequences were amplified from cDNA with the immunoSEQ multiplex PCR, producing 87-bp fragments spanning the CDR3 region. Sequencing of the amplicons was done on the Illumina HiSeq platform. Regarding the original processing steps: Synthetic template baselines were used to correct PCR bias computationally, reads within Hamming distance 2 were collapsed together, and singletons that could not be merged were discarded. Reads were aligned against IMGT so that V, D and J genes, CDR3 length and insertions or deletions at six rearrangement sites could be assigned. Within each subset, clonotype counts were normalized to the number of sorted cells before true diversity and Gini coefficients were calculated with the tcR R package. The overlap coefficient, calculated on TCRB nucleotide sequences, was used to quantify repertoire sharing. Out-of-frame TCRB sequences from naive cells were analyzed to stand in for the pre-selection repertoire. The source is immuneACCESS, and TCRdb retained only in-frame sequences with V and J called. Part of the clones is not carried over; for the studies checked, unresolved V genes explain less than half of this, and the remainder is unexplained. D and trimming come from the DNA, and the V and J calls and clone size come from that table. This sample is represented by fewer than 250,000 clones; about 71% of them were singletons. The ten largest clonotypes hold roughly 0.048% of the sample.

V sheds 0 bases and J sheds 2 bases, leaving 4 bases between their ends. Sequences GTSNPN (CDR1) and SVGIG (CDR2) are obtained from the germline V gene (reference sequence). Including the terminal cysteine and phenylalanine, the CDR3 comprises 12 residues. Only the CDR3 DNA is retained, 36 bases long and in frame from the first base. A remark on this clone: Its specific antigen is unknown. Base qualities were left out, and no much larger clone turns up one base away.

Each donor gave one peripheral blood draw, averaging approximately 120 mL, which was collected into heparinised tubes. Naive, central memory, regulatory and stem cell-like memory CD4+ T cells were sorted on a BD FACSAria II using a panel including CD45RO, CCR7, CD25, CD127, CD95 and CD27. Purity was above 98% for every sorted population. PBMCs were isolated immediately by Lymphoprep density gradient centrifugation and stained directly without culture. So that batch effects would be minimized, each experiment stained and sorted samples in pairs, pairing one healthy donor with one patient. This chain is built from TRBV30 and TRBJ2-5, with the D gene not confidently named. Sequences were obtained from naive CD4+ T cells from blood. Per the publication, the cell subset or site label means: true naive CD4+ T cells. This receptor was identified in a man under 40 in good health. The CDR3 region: CAWSVQQETQYF. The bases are TGTGCCTGGAGTGTACAGCAAGAGACCCAGTACTTC.